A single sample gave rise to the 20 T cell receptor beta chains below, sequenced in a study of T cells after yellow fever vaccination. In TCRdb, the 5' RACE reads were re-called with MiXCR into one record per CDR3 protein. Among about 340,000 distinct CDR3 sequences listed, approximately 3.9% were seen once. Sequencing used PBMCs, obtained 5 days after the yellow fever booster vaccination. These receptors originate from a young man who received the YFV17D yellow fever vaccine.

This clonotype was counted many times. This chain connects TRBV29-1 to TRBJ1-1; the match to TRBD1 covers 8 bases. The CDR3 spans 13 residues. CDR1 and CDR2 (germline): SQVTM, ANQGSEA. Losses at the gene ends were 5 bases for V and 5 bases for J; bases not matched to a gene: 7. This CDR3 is CSVRTGRWTEAFF. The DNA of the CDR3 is TGCAGCGTTCGGACAGGGCGTTGGACTGAAGCTTTCTTT.

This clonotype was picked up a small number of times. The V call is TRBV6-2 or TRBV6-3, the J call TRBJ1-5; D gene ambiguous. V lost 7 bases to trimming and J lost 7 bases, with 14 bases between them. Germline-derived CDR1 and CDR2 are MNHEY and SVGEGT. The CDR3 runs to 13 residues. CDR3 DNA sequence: TGTGCCAGCACACGGTCCTCTAGGCAGCCCCAGCATTTT. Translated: CASTRSSRQPQHF.

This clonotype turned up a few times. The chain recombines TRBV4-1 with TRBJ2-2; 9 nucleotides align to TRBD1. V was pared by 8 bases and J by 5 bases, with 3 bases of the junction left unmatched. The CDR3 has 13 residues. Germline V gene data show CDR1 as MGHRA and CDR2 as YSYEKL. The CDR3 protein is CASADRGTGELFF. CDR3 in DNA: TGCGCCAGCGCGGACAGGGGAACCGGGGAGCTGTTTTTT.

CDR3 coding DNA: TGTGCCAGCAGCTCGGCTAGCGACCTCCAAGAGACCCAGTACTTC. Translation: CASSSASDLQETQYF. The genes are TRBV7-2 and TRBJ2-5; D is possibly TRBD2 (6 bases). The CDR3 spans 15 residues. Germline V gene sequence: CDR1 SGHTA, CDR2 FQGNSA. V was trimmed by 4 bases and J by 1 base, leaving 13 bases between them. The full variable domain, completed using reference TRBV7-2 and TRBJ2-5, is GAGVSQSPSNKVTEKGKDVELRCDPISGHTALYWYRQSLGQGLEFLIYFQGNSAPDKSGLPSDRFSAERTGGSVSTLTIQRTQQEDSAVYLCASSSASDLQETQYFGPGTRLLVL.

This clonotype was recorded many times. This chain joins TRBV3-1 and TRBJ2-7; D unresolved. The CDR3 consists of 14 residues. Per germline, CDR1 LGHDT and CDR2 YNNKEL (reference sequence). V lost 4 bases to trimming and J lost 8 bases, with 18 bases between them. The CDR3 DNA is TGTGCCAGCAGCCCCTCGACGGCAGGAGAGAAGCAGTACTTC. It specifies CASSPSTAGEKQYF.

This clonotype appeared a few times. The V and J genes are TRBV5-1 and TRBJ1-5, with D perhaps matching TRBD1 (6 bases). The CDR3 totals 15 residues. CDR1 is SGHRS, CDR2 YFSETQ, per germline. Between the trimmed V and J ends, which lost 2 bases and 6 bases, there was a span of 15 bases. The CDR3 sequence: CASSLGGHMSQPQHF. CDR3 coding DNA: TGCGCCAGCAGCTTAGGGGGGCATATGAGTCAGCCCCAGCATTTT.

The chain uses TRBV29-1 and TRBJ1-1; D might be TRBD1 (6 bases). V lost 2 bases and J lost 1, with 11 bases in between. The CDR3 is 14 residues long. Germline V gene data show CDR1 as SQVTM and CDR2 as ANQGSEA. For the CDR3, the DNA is TGCAGCGTTGAATGGACAGACTGGAACACTGAAGCTTTCTTT. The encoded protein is CSVEWTDWNTEAFF.

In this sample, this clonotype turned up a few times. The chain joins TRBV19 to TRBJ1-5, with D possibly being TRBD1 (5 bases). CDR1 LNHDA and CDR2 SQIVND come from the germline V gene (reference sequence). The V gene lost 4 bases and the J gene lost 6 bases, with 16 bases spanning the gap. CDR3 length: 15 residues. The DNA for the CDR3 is TGTGCCAGTAGTACCACCGGGACGGTAGGTCAGCCCCAGCATTTT. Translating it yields CASSTTGTVGQPQHF.

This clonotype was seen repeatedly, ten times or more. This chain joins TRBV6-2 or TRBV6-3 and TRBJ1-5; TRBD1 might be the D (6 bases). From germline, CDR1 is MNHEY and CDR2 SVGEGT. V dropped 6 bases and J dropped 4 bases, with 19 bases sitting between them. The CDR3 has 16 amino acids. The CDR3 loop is CASRPPGQITNQPQHF. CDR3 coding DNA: TGTGCCAGCAGACCCCCGGGACAAATTACGAATCAGCCCCAGCATTTT.

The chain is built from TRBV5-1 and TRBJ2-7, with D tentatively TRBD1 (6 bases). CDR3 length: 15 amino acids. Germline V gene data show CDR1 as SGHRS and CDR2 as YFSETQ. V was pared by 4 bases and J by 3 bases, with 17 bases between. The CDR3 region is CASSEPQGSDYEQYF. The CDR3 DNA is TGCGCCAGCAGCGAACCGCAGGGGTCGGACTACGAGCAGTACTTC.

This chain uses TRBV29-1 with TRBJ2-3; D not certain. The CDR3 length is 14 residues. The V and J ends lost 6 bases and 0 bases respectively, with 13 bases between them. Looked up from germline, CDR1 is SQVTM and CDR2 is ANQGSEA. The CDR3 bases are TGCAGCGTCACAGAGATATCTAGCACAGATACGCAGTATTTT. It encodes CSVTEISSTDTQYF.

The CDR3 sequence is CASSGRTDNQPQHF. In DNA, the CDR3 is TGTGCCAGCTCGGGTAGGACGGATAATCAGCCCCAGCATTTT. The chain carries TRBV18 and TRBJ1-5; D not certain. This CDR3 comprises 14 residues. V gave up 6 bases and J gave up 4 bases, with 13 bases separating them. Looked up from germline, CDR1 is KGHSH and CDR2 is LQKENI.

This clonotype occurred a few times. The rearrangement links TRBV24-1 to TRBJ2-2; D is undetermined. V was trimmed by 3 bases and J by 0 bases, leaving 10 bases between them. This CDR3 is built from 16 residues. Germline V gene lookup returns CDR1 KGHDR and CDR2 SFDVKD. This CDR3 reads CATSDPGGTNTGELFF. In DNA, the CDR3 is TGTGCCACCAGTGATCCAGGTGGGACGAACACCGGGGAGCTGTTTTTT.

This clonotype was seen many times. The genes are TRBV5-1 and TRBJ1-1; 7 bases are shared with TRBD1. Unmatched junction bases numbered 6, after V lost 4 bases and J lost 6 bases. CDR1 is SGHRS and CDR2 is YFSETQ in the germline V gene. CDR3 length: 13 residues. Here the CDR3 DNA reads TGCGCCAGCAGCGCCAGGGGGAGGCCTGAAGCTTTCTTT. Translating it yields CASSARGRPEAFF.

Here the CDR3 reads CASRPRHACLGTEAFF. In nucleotides, the CDR3 is TGTGCCAGCAGGCCCCGACACGCTTGCCTGGGAACTGAAGCTTTCTTT. The chain recombines TRBV6-6 with TRBJ1-1; D ambiguous. CDR3 length equals 16 residues. The germline V and J ends were trimmed by 6 bases and 5 bases, with 22 bases remaining between them. Germline V gene sequence: CDR1 MNHNY, CDR2 SVGAGI (reference sequence).

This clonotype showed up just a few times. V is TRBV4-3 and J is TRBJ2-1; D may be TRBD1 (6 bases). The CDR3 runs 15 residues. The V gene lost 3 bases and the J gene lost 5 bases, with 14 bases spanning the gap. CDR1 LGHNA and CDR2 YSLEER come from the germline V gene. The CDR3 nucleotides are TGCGCCAGCAGCCACCACAGGGTTGGTAACAATGAGCAGTTCTTC. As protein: CASSHHRVGNNEQFF.

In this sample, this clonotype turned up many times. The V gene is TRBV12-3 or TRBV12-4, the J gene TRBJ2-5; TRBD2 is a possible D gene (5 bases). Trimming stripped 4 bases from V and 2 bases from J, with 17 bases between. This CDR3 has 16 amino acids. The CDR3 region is CASSSRRPSEQETQYF. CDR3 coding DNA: TGTGCCAGCAGTTCGAGGAGGCCGTCAGAGCAAGAGACCCAGTACTTC.

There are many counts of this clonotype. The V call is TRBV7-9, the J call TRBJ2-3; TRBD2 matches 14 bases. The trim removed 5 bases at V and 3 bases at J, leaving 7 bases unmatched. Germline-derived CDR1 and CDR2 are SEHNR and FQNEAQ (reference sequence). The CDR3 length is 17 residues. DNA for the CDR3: TGTGCCAGCAGCCTACGACTAGCGGGGGGGCTGACAGATACGCAGTATTTT. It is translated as CASSLRLAGGLTDTQYF.

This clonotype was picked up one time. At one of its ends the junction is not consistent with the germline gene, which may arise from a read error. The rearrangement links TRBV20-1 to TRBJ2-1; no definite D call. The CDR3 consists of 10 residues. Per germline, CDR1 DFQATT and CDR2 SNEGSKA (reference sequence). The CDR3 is CSVGYNELFF. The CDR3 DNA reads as TGCAGTGTGGGGTACAATGAGCTGTTCTTC.

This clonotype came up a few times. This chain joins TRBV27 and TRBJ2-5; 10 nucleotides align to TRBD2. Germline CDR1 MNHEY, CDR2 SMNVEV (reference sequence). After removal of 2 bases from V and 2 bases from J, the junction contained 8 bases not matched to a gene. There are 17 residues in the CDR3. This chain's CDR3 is CASSLRASGGVQETQYF. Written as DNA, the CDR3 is TGTGCCAGCAGTTTAAGGGCTAGCGGGGGCGTTCAAGAGACCCAGTACTTC.